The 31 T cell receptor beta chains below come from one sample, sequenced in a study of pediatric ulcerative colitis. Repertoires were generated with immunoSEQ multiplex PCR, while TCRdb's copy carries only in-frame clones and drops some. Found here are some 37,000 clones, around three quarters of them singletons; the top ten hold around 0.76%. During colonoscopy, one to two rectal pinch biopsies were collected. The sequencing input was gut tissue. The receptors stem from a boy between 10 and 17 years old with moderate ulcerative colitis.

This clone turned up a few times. CDR3 amino acids: CALGFSGANVLTF. Written as DNA, the CDR3 is TGTGCCCTTGGGTTCTCTGGGGCCAACGTCCTGACTTTC. The chain has TRBV30 and TRBJ2-6; D is ambiguous. Germline loops: CDR1 GTSNPN, CDR2 SVGIG (reference sequence). The V end was cut by 8 bases, the J end by 0 bases, with 8 bases between. The CDR3 runs 13 residues.

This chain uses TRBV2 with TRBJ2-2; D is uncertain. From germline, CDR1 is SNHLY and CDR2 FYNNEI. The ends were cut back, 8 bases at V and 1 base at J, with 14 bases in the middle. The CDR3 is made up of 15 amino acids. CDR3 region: CASSPNSGNTGELFF. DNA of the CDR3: TGTGCCAGCTCCCCTAATTCGGGGAACACCGGGGAGCTGTTTTTT. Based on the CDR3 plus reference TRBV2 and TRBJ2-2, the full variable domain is EPEVTQTPSHQVTQMGQEVILRCVPISNHLYFYWYRQILGQKVEFLVSFYNNEISEKSEIFDDQFSVERPDGSNFTLKIRSTKLEDSAMYFCASSPNSGNTGELFFGEGSRLTVL.

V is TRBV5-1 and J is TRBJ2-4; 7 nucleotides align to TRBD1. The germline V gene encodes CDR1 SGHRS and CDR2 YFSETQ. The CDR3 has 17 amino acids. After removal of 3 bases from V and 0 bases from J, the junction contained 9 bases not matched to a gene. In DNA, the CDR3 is TGCGCCAGCAGCTGGGGACAGACCCATTTAGCCAAAAACATTCAGTACTTC. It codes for CASSWGQTHLAKNIQYF.

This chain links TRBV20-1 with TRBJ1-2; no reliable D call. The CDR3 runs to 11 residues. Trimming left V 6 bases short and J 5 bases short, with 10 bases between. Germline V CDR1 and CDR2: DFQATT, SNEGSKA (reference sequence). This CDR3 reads CSAPGPYGYTF. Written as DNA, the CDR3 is TGCAGTGCCCCCGGGCCGTATGGCTACACCTTC.

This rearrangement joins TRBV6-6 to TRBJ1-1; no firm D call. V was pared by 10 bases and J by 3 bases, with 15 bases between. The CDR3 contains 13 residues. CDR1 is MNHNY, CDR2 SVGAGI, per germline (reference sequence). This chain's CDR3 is CATSDLADTEAFF. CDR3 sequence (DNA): TGTGCCACCTCCGACCTGGCGGACACTGAAGCTTTCTTT.

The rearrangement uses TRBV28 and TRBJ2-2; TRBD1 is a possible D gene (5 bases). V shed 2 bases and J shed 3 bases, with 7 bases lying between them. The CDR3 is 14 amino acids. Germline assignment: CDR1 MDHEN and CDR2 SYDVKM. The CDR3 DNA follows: TGTGCCAGCAGTTTACGCAGGGACACCGGGGAGCTGTTTTTT. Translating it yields CASSLRRDTGELFF.

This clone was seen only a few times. CDR3 bases: TGTGCCAGCAGTTTAACAGGGCCATACGAGCAGTACTTC. This gives the protein CASSLTGPYEQYF. The V and J genes are TRBV27 and TRBJ2-7; D is possibly TRBD1 (6 bases). V shed 2 bases and J shed 4 bases, with 9 bases lying between them. Germline assignment: CDR1 MNHEY and CDR2 SMNVEV (reference sequence). CDR3 length: 13 amino acids.

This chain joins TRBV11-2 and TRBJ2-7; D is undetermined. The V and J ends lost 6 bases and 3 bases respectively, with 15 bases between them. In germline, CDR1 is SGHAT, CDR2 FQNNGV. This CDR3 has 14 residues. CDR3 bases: TGTGCCAGCAGGGCACGTTCGGTTATCTACGAGCAGTACTTC. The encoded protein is CASRARSVIYEQYF.

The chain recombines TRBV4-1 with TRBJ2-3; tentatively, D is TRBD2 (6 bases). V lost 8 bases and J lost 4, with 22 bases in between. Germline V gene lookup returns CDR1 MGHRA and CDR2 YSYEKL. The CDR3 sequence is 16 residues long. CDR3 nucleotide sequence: TGCGCCAGCTCCCCCCGGGCTAGCGAAATCGCAGATACGCAGTATTTT. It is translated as CASSPRASEIADTQYF.

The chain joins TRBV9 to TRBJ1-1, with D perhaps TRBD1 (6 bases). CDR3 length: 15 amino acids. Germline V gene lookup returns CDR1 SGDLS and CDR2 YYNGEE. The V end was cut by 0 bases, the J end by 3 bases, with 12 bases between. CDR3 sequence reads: CASSVGGGTDTEAFF. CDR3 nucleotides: TGTGCCAGCAGCGTAGGAGGGGGTACGGACACTGAAGCTTTCTTT.

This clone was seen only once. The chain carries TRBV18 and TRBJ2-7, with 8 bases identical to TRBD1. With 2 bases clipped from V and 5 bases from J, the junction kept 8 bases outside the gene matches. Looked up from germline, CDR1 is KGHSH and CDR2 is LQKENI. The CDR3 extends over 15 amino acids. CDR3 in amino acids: CASSPGQGRDHEQYF. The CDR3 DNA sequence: TGTGCCAGCTCACCAGGACAGGGACGGGACCACGAGCAGTACTTC.

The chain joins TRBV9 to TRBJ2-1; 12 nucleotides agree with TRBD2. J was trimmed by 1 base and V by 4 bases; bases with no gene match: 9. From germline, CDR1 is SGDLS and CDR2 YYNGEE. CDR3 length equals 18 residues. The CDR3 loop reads CASSYSSGRADSYNEQFF. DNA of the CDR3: TGTGCCAGCAGCTATTCTAGCGGGAGGGCCGATTCCTACAATGAGCAGTTCTTC.

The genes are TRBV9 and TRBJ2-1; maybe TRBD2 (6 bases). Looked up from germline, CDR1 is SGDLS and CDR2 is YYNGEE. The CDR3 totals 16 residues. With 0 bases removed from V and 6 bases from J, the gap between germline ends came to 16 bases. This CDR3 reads CASSVAGGIGSNEQFF. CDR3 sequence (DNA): TGTGCCAGCAGCGTAGCTGGCGGGATAGGGAGCAATGAGCAGTTCTTC. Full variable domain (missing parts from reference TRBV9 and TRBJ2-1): DSGVTQTPKHLITATGQRVTLRCSPRSGDLSVYWYQQSLDQGLQFLIQYYNGEERAKGNILERFSAQQFPDLHSELNLSSLELGDSALYFCASSVAGGIGSNEQFFGPGTRLTVL.

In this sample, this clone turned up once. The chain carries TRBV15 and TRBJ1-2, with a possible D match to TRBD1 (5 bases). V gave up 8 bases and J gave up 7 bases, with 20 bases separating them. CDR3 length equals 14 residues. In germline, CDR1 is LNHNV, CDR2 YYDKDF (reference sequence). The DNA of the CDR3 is TGTGCCACCCGGCCGCGGGGGATAGTAAGTGGCTACACCTTC. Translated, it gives CATRPRGIVSGYTF.

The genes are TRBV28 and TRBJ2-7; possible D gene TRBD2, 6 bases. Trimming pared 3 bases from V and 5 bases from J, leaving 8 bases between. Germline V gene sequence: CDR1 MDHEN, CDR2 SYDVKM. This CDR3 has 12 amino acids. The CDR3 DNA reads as TGTGCCAGCAGTTTGCGCGGGGACGAGCAGTACTTC. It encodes CASSLRGDEQYF.

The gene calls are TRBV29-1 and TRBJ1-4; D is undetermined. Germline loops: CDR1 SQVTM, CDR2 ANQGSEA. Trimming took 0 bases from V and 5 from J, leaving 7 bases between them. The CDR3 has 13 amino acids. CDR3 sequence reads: CSVEERANEKLFF. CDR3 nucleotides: TGCAGCGTTGAAGAACGGGCAAATGAAAAACTGTTTTTT.

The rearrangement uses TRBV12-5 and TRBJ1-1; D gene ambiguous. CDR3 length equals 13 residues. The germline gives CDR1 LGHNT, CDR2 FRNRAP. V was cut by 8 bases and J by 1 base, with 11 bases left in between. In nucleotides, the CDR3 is TGTGCTAGTCTAGGGCCTTCGAACACTGAAGCTTTCTTT. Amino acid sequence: CASLGPSNTEAFF.

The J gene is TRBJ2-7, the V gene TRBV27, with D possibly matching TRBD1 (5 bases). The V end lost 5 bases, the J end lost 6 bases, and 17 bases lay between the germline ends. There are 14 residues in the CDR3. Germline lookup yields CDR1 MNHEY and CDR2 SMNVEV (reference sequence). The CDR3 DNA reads TGTGCCAGCAGTCCAGGGCCCCTCCCGTTCGAGCAGTACTTC. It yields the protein CASSPGPLPFEQYF.

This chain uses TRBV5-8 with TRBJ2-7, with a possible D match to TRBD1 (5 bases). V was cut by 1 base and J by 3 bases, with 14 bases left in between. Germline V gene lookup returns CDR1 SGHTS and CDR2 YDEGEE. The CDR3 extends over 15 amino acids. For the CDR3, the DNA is TGTGCCAGCAGCTTGACAGGTCACAAAGGCTACGAGCAGTACTTC. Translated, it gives CASSLTGHKGYEQYF.

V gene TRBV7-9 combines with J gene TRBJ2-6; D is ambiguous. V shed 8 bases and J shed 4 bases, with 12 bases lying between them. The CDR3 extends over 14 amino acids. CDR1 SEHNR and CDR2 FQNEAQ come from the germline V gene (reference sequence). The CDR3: CASLWVTGANVLTF. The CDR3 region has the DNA TGTGCCAGCCTTTGGGTGACCGGGGCCAACGTCCTGACTTTC. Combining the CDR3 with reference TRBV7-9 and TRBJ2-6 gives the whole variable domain DTGVSQNPRHKITKRGQNVTFRCDPISEHNRLYWYRQTLGQGPEFLTYFQNEAQLEKSRLLSDRFSAERPKGSFSTLEIQRTEQGDSAMYLCASLWVTGANVLTFGAGSRLTVL.

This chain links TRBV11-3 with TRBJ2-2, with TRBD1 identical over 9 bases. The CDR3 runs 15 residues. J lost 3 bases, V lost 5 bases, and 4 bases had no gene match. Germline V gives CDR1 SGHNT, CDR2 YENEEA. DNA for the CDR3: TGTGCCAGCAGCGACCGGACAGGGGACACCGGGGAGCTGTTTTTT. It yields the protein CASSDRTGDTGELFF.

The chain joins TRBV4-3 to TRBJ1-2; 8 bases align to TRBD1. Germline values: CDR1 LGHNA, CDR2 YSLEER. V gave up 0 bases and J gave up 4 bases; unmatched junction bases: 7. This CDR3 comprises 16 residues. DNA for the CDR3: TGCGCCAGCAGCCAAGATCAGAGGGGACAGGTCTATGGCTACACCTTC. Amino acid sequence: CASSQDQRGQVYGYTF.

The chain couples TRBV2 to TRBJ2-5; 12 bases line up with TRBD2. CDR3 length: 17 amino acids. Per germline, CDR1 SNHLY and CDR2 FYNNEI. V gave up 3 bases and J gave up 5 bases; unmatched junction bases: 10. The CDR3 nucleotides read TGTGCCAGCAGTGAGACTAGCGGGGGCCACGGTCGGGAGACCCAGTACTTC. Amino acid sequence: CASSETSGGHGRETQYF.

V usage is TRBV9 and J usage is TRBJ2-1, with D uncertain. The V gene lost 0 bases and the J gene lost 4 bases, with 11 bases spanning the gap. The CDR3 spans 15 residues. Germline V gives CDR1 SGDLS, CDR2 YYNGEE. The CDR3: CASSVGVLGYNEQFF. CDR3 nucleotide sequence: TGTGCCAGCAGCGTAGGCGTCCTGGGATACAATGAGCAGTTCTTC.

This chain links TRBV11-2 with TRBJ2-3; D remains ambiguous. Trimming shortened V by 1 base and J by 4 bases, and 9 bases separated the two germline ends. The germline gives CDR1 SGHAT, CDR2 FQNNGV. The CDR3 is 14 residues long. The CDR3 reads CASSLGSLADTQYF. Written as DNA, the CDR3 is TGTGCCAGCAGCTTAGGGAGTCTCGCAGATACGCAGTATTTT.

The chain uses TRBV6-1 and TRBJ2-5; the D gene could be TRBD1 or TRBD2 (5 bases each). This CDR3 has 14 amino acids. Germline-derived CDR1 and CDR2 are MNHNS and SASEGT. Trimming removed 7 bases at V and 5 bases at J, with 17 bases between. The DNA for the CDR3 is TGTGCCAGCACTTCCCGGGTGGGGGTGGAGACCCAGTACTTC. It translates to CASTSRVGVETQYF.

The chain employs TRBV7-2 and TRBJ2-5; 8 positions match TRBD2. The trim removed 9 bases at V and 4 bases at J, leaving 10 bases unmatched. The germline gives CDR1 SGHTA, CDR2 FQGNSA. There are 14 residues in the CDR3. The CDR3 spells CARIHRGGPETQYF. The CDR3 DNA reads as TGTGCCAGAATTCACCGGGGGGGGCCAGAGACCCAGTACTTC.

CDR3 bases: TGTGCCAGCAGCGGGGGAACCGGGGAGCTGTTTTTT. This encodes CASSGGTGELFF. The chain has TRBV11-2 and TRBJ2-2; the D call may be TRBD1 or TRBD2 (5 bases each). Germline V gives CDR1 SGHAT, CDR2 FQNNGV. V shed 5 bases and J shed 5 bases, with 6 bases lying between them. The length of the CDR3 is 12 residues.

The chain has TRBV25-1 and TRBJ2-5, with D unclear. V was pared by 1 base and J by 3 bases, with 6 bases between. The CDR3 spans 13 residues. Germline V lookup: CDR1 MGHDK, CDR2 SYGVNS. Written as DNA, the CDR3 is TGTGCCAGCAGTGAATCCGGAAAAGAGACCCAGTACTTC. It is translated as CASSESGKETQYF. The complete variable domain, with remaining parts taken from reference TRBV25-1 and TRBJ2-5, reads EADIYQTPRYLVIGTGKKITLECSQTMGHDKMYWYQQDPGMELHLIHYSYGVNSTEKGDLSSESTVSRIRTEHFPLTLESARPSHTSQYLCASSESGKETQYFGPGTRLLVL.

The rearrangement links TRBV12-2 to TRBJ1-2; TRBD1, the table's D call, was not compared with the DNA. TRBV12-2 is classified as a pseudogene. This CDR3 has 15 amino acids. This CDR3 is CASRTRQDPFYGYTF. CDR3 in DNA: TGTGCAAGTCGCACCCGACAAGACCCCTTCTATGGCTACACCTTC.

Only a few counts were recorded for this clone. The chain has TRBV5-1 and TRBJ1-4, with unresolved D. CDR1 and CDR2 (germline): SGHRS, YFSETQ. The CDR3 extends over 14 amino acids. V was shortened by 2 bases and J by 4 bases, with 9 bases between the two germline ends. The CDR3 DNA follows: TGCGCCAGCAGCTTAACAGCCTTTAATGAAAAACTGTTTTTT. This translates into CASSLTAFNEKLFF. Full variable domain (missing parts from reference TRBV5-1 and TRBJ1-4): KAGVTQTPRYLIKTRGQQVTLSCSPISGHRSVSWYQQTPGQGLQFLFEYFSETQRNKGNFPGRFSGRQFSNSRSEMNVSTLELGDSALYLCASSLTAFNEKLFFGSGTQLSVL.